Each of the 31 T cell receptor beta chains below was sequenced from the same sample in a study of T cells in Graves' hyperthyroidism and ophthalmopathy. The TCR beta CDR3 regions underwent amplification using RNA transcripts as the source. The HTBI set primed first-round TCR CDR3 RT-PCR. TCRdb called the multiplex PCR reads again in MiXCR, with one record for every CDR3 protein. In the table there are hundreds of thousands of distinct CDR3 sequences, roughly 15% of which are singletons. Material: blood. The receptors stem from a woman in her 40s with Graves' ophthalmopathy.

This chain connects TRBV15 to TRBJ2-5; D gene uncertain. The CDR3 runs 15 residues. The V end was cut by 0 bases, the J end by 0 bases, with 8 bases between. CDR1 and CDR2 (germline): LNHNV, YYDKDF (reference sequence). CDR3 sequence reads: CATSRESLHQETQYF. CDR3 nucleotide sequence: TGTGCCACCAGCAGAGAGTCACTCCACCAAGAGACCCAGTACTTC.

This clonotype was seen repeatedly, ten times or more. The chain joins TRBV7-8 to TRBJ2-7, with unresolved D. The CDR3 runs to 13 residues. V lost 1 base, J lost 5 bases, and 9 bases lay in between. Germline V gene sequence: CDR1 SGHVS, CDR2 FQNEAQ. The CDR3 protein is CASSLGLLDEQYF. CDR3 nucleotide sequence: TGTGCCAGCAGCTTAGGGCTATTAGACGAGCAGTACTTC.

This clonotype was counted ten times or more. The rearrangement joins TRBV15 to TRBJ2-7, with D possibly TRBD2 on 6 matching bases. The CDR3 extends over 16 amino acids. V shed 1 base and J shed 0 bases, with 13 bases lying between them. CDR1 is LNHNV and CDR2 is YYDKDF in the germline V gene (reference sequence). The CDR3 region is CATSRGIVGGSYEQYF. The CDR3 DNA follows: TGTGCCACCAGCAGAGGCATCGTCGGGGGCTCCTACGAGCAGTACTTC. Drawing the rest from reference TRBV15 and TRBJ2-7, the complete variable domain is DAMVIQNPRYQVTQFGKPVTLSCSQTLNHNVMYWYQQKSSQAPKLLFHYYDKDFNNEADTPDNFQSRRPNTSFCFLDIRSPGLGDTAMYLCATSRGIVGGSYEQYFGPGTRLTVT.

In this sample, this clonotype turned up a few times. The chain employs TRBV19 and TRBJ2-7, with TRBD2 identical over 11 bases. Trimming removed 5 bases from V and 5 bases from J; junction bases left unmatched: 8. From germline, CDR1 is LNHDA and CDR2 SQIVND (reference sequence). This CDR3 is built from 15 residues. This CDR3 is CASSVLAGGPNEQYF. The CDR3 DNA reads TGTGCCAGTAGTGTGTTAGCGGGAGGGCCAAACGAGCAGTACTTC.

This clonotype came up many times. The V call is TRBV20-1, the J call TRBJ1-1, with a tentative D call TRBD1 (5 bases). The CDR3 is 13 residues long. CDR1 DFQATT and CDR2 SNEGSKA come from the germline V gene (reference sequence). V lost 4 bases to trimming and J lost 4 bases, with 13 bases between them. This chain's CDR3 is CSATEGYGTEAFF. For the CDR3, the DNA is TGCAGTGCTACGGAGGGGTACGGCACTGAAGCTTTCTTT.

This clonotype was seen repeatedly, ten times or more. V gene TRBV6-1 combines with J gene TRBJ2-5; D not resolved. V was cut by 1 base and J by 5 bases, with 11 bases left in between. This CDR3 has 14 residues. Germline V gives CDR1 MNHNS, CDR2 SASEGT. The CDR3 spells CASSEDWWRETQYF. CDR3 nucleotide sequence: TGTGCCAGCAGTGAAGACTGGTGGCGGGAGACCCAGTACTTC.

This clonotype was picked up many times. The chain employs TRBV29-1 and TRBJ1-2; a possible D gene is TRBD1 (6 bases). V shed 5 bases and J shed 6 bases, with 10 bases lying between them. Germline V lookup: CDR1 SQVTM, CDR2 ANQGSEA. The CDR3 covers 11 residues. CDR3 nucleotide sequence: TGCAGCGTTTGGACAGTTGATGGCTACACCTTC. Translation: CSVWTVDGYTF. The full variable domain, with the rest looked up from reference TRBV29-1 and TRBJ1-2, is SAVISQKPSRDICQRGTSLTIQCQVDSQVTMMFWYRQQPGQSLTLIATANQGSEATYESGFVIDKFPISRPNLTFSTLTVSNMSPEDSSIYLCSVWTVDGYTFGSGTRLTVV.

This clonotype was seen many times. The genes are TRBV10-1 and TRBJ2-5; D not certain. V was cut by 10 bases and J by 7 bases, with 7 bases left in between. Germline lookup yields CDR1 WNHNN and CDR2 SYGVQD (reference sequence). The CDR3 extends over 9 amino acids. CDR3 DNA: TGCGCCACCAGGAGGACCCAGTACTTC. It translates to CATRRTQYF.

This clonotype was seen ten or more times. The chain couples TRBV7-8 to TRBJ2-7; 14 nucleotides agree with TRBD2. Germline-derived CDR1 and CDR2 are SGHVS and FQNEAQ. The trim removed 4 bases at V and 2 bases at J, leaving 4 bases unmatched. This CDR3 comprises 16 residues. CDR3 residues: CASSSGGLAGAYEQYF. CDR3 bases: TGTGCCAGCAGCTCGGGGGGACTAGCGGGGGCCTACGAGCAGTACTTC. The variable domain in full, completed from reference TRBV7-8 and TRBJ2-7, reads GAGVSQSPRYKVAKRGQDVALRCDPISGHVSLFWYQQALGQGPEFLTYFQNEAQLDKSGLPSDRFFAERPEGSVSTLKIQRTQQEDSAVYLCASSSGGLAGAYEQYFGPGTRLTVT.

This clonotype was recorded at least ten times. The chain recombines TRBV24-1 with TRBJ1-1, with 7 bases identical to TRBD1. The junction had 5 bases not matched to a gene; V was cut back by 3 bases and J by 2 bases. Germline lookup yields CDR1 KGHDR and CDR2 SFDVKD. This CDR3 is 15 amino acids long. For the CDR3, the DNA is TGTGCCACCAGTGATCGGCGACAGGGAAACACTGAAGCTTTCTTT. Its protein product is CATSDRRQGNTEAFF.

This clonotype was seen only a few times. The chain recombines TRBV12-3 or TRBV12-4 with TRBJ1-5; no definite D call. The V and J ends lost 2 bases and 7 bases respectively, with 6 bases between them. This CDR3 has 12 amino acids. Written as DNA, the CDR3 is TGTGCCAGCAGTTTACCAACCCAGCCCCAGCATTTT. It specifies CASSLPTQPQHF.

This clonotype was observed many times. The gene calls are TRBV19 and TRBJ1-2; weak D call: TRBD1 (6 bases). The CDR3 sequence is 14 residues long. The germline gives CDR1 LNHDA, CDR2 SQIVND (reference sequence). The V and J ends lost 5 bases and 4 bases respectively, with 14 bases between them. The CDR3 DNA reads as TGTGCCAGTAGTCCCCCCCAGGGGCCCTATGGCTACACCTTC. Translated: CASSPPQGPYGYTF.

This clonotype was picked up many times. This chain links TRBV7-9 with TRBJ2-7; 7 positions agree with TRBD2. J was trimmed by 4 bases and V by 4 bases; bases with no gene match: 10. This CDR3 is built from 15 residues. From germline, CDR1 is SEHNR and CDR2 FQNEAQ (reference sequence). The CDR3 sequence: CASSSILAREYEQYF. The CDR3 DNA is TGTGCCAGCAGCTCAATACTAGCGCGGGAATACGAGCAGTACTTC. Full variable domain (missing parts from reference TRBV7-9 and TRBJ2-7): DTGVSQNPRHKITKRGQNVTFRCDPISEHNRLYWYRQTLGQGPEFLTYFQNEAQLEKSRLLSDRFSAERPKGSFSTLEIQRTEQGDSAMYLCASSSILAREYEQYFGPGTRLTVT.

This clonotype was picked up many times. The chain recombines TRBV7-9 with TRBJ1-1; 8 bases agree with TRBD1. The CDR3 totals 15 residues. Germline values: CDR1 SEHNR, CDR2 FQNEAQ (reference sequence). V was pared by 3 bases and J by 1 base, with 4 bases of the junction left unmatched. The CDR3 region has the DNA TGTGCCAGCAGCTTGGGACAGGATGCGAACACTGAAGCTTTCTTT. Protein sequence: CASSLGQDANTEAFF.

This clonotype was found a few times. The rearrangement links TRBV20-1 to TRBJ1-2; D possibly corresponds to TRBD1 (6 bases). Trimming took 5 bases from V and 4 from J, leaving 14 bases between them. The CDR3 consists of 13 residues. Germline V gene data show CDR1 as DFQATT and CDR2 as SNEGSKA (reference sequence). CDR3 coding DNA: TGCAGTGCTTTATCCACAGGGATCTATGGCTACACCTTC. Its translation is CSALSTGIYGYTF.

In this sample, this clonotype turned up a few times. The chain carries TRBV7-9 and TRBJ1-2, with 9 bases identical to TRBD1. The trim removed 0 bases at V and 8 bases at J, leaving 4 bases unmatched. The V gene's germline CDR1 is SEHNR and CDR2 FQNEAQ (reference sequence). This CDR3 region has 14 residues. The CDR3 sequence is CASSLAGQGRGYTF. As DNA, the CDR3 is TGTGCCAGCAGCTTAGCGGGACAGGGAAGGGGCTACACCTTC.

This clonotype came up many times. The chain is built from TRBV20-1 and TRBJ2-7, with TRBD2 as a possible D gene (5 bases). The CDR3 totals 13 residues. Germline values: CDR1 DFQATT, CDR2 SNEGSKA (reference sequence). V lost 1 base and J lost 6, with 13 bases in between. This CDR3 is CSARVSLATEQYF. The CDR3 region has the DNA TGCAGTGCTAGAGTTTCCCTAGCCACCGAGCAGTACTTC.

This clonotype came up many times. The rearrangement uses TRBV12-5 and TRBJ2-1; 10 bases align to TRBD2. Germline lookup yields CDR1 LGHNT and CDR2 FRNRAP. This CDR3 has 14 residues. V shed 7 bases, J shed 3 bases, and the junction held 3 bases outside the gene matches. This CDR3 reads CASASSGSYNEQFF. As DNA, the CDR3 is TGTGCTAGTGCCTCTAGCGGGAGCTACAATGAGCAGTTCTTC.

Comment on this clonotype: An end of the junction does not agree with germline; a read error may underlie this. The gene calls are TRBV6-1 and TRBJ2-7; the match to TRBD1 covers 8 bases. The CDR3 contains 15 residues. The germline V gene has CDR1 MNHNS and CDR2 SASEGT. CDR3 nucleotides: TGTGCCAGAAGTGACTACAGGGGGTTAACATACGAGCAGTACTTC. Translating gives CARSDYRGLTYEQYF.

The CDR3 sequence: CSVDGADRGREEQYF. CDR3 bases: TGCAGCGTTGATGGGGCGGACAGGGGGCGAGAAGAGCAGTACTTC. This sequence joins TRBV29-1 and TRBJ2-7; 11 bases agree with TRBD1. With 3 bases clipped from V and 7 bases from J, the junction kept 11 bases outside the gene matches. The CDR3 length is 15 residues. Germline CDR1 SQVTM, CDR2 ANQGSEA.

This clonotype occurred many times. The chain recombines TRBV6-5 with TRBJ2-7; TRBD2 matches at 8 bases. Losses at the gene ends were 5 bases for V and 5 bases for J; bases not matched to a gene: 5. The CDR3 runs 13 residues. CDR1 and CDR2 (germline): MNHEY, SVGAGI. The CDR3 sequence: CASSSGSGDEQYF. CDR3 bases: TGTGCCAGCAGTAGCGGGAGTGGGGACGAGCAGTACTTC.

This clonotype was seen at least ten times. The chain recombines TRBV28 with TRBJ1-2; no reliable D call. CDR3 size: 12 residues. The germline CDR1 and CDR2 sequences are MDHEN and SYDVKM. The ends were cut back, 2 bases at V and 6 bases at J, with 7 bases in the middle. CDR3: CASSLRDDGYTF. CDR3 bases: TGTGCCAGCAGTTTACGTGACGATGGCTACACCTTC.

The rearrangement uses TRBV28 and TRBJ1-2; 7 nucleotides line up with TRBD1. V shed 6 bases and J 5 bases; nucleotides not matched to a gene: 6. The CDR3 runs 13 residues. From germline, CDR1 is MDHEN and CDR2 SYDVKM. CDR3 coding DNA: TGTGCCAGCAGATCTCAGGGGGAGTATGGCTACACCTTC. Translating gives CASRSQGEYGYTF.

There are a few counts of this clonotype. The junction differs from germline at one of its ends, possibly a read error. The chain employs TRBV20-1 and TRBJ2-2; the D gene is possibly TRBD2 (6 bases). Germline CDR1 is DFQATT and CDR2 is SNEGSKA (reference sequence). The CDR3 sequence is 14 residues long. CDR3 amino acids: CSAKQAGPTGELSF. The DNA for the CDR3 is TGCAGTGCGAAGCAGGCGGGACCCACCGGGGAGCTGTCTTTT.

The chain recombines TRBV20-1 with TRBJ1-6; TRBD1 might be the D (6 bases). The CDR3 runs 13 residues. V shed 5 bases and J shed 6 bases, with 11 bases lying between them. Germline V gene lookup returns CDR1 DFQATT and CDR2 SNEGSKA (reference sequence). The DNA for the CDR3 is TGCAGTGCTTCCGACAGGACTAATTCACCCCTCCACTTT. Its translation is CSASDRTNSPLHF.

The CDR3 sequence is CASSTRGFYEQYF. The CDR3, as DNA: TGTGCCAGCAGTACCCGAGGATTCTACGAGCAGTACTTC. The rearrangement uses TRBV12-3 or TRBV12-4 and TRBJ2-7; D call uncertain. This CDR3 comprises 13 residues. The V end was cut by 5 bases, the J end by 3 bases, with 11 bases between.

The V and J genes are TRBV27 and TRBJ2-7; 9 positions match TRBD2. CDR1 is MNHEY, CDR2 SMNVEV, per germline (reference sequence). This CDR3 contains 14 residues. V gave up 6 bases and J gave up 7 bases; unmatched junction bases: 10. In nucleotides, the CDR3 is TGTGCCAGCAGCCATCCTAGCGGGATGGGGGAGCAGTACTTC. It encodes CASSHPSGMGEQYF.

This clonotype came up many times. The CDR3 region has the DNA TGTGCCAGCAGTCCCACGGTTGGGGGTATCGGCGAGCAGTACTTC. The encoded protein is CASSPTVGGIGEQYF. This chain uses TRBV27 with TRBJ2-7; perhaps D is TRBD1 or TRBD2 (5 bases each). CDR3 length: 15 amino acids. Germline CDR1 MNHEY, CDR2 SMNVEV (reference sequence). V was shortened by 5 bases and J by 6 bases, with 20 bases between the two germline ends.

This clonotype appeared many times. The chain is built from TRBV5-1 and TRBJ1-3; D gene ambiguous. The CDR3 spans 15 residues. Between the trimmed V and J ends, which lost 2 bases and 0 bases, there was a span of 9 bases. CDR1 and CDR2 (germline): SGHRS, YFSETQ. CDR3 sequence (DNA): TGCGCCAGCAGCTTAGGAGGATCCTCTGGAAACACCATATATTTT. It translates to CASSLGGSSGNTIYF.

This clonotype has a count of ten or more. The rearrangement joins TRBV19 to TRBJ2-5; no clear D. The germline V gene has CDR1 LNHDA and CDR2 SQIVND (reference sequence). V was shortened by 6 bases and J by 5 bases, with 13 bases between the two germline ends. The CDR3 runs to 13 residues. The CDR3 DNA reads TGTGCCAGTAGGGCTGTGGGTAGCGAGACCCAGTACTTC. Its translation: CASRAVGSETQYF.

This clonotype was seen many times. The chain uses TRBV4-2 and TRBJ2-5; D gene unclear. The ends were cut back, 1 base at V and 5 bases at J, with 8 bases in the middle. This CDR3 spans 13 amino acids. Germline loops: CDR1 LGHNA, CDR2 YNFKEQ. The CDR3 here is CASSQVLDETQYF. The DNA for the CDR3 is TGTGCCAGCAGCCAAGTGTTAGATGAGACCCAGTACTTC.